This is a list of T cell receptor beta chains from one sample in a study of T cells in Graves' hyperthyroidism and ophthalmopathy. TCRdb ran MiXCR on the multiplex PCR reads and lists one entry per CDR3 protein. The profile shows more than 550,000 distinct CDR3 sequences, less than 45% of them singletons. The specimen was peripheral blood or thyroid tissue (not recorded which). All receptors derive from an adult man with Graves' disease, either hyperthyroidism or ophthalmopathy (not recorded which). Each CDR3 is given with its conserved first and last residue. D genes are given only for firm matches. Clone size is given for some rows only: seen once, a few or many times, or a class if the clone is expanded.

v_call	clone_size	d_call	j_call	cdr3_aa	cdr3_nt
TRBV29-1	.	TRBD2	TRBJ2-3	CSTRTSGHTDTQYF	TGCAGCACCCGGACTAGCGGCCACACAGATACGCAGTATTTT
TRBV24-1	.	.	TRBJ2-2	CATAQGMNTGELFF	TGTGCCACCGCACAGGGAATGAACACCGGGGAGCTGTTTTTT
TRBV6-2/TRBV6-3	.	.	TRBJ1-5	CASSYFPPGQGRHQPQHF	TGTGCCAGCAGTTACTTCCCACCGGGGCAGGGGAGGCATCAGCCCCAGCATTTT
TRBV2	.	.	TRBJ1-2	CASSQDPDKVHYGYTF	TGTGCCAGCAGCCAAGACCCCGACAAAGTTCACTATGGCTACACCTTC
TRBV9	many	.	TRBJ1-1	CASSPEAVGTEAFF	TGTGCCAGCAGCCCCGAAGCGGTGGGCACTGAAGCTTTCTTT
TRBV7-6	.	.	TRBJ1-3	CASSLDPGGVSGNTIYF	TGTGCCAGCAGCTTAGACCCCGGGGGGGTTTCTGGAAACACCATATATTTT
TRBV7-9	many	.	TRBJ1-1	CASSRLTNTEAFF	TGTGCCAGCAGCAGACTTACGAACACTGAAGCTTTCTTT
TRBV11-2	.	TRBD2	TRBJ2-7	CASSWGLAGGQTYEQYF	TGTGCCAGCAGCTGGGGACTAGCGGGAGGACAAACCTACGAGCAGTACTTC
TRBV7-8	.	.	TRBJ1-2	CASSLWASDYGYTF	TGTGCCAGCAGTTTATGGGCTTCAGACTATGGCTACACCTTC
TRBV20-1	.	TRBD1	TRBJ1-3	CSARATGGLSGNTIYF	TGCAGTGCTAGAGCAACAGGGGGCTTGTCTGGAAACACCATATATTTT
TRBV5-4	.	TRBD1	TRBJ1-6	CASSARQGVGTANSPLHF	TGTGCCAGCAGCGCAAGACAGGGCGTCGGGACGGCTAATTCACCCCTCCACTTT
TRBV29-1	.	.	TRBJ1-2	CSVDFGPIGVYGYTF	TGCAGCGTTGATTTTGGGCCAATCGGCGTCTATGGCTACACCTTC
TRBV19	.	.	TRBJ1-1	CASSIVSGANTEAFF	TGTGCCAGTAGTATAGTATCAGGGGCGAACACTGAAGCTTTCTTT
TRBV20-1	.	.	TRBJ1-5	CSAFKGTPGNQPQHF	TGCAGTGCTTTCAAAGGGACACCCGGCAATCAGCCCCAGCATTTT
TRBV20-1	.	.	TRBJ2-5	CSAKRGIGAETQYF	TGCAGTGCTAAACGAGGAATTGGGGCGGAGACCCAGTACTTC
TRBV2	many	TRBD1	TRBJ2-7	CASSVQGTYEQYF	TGTGCCAGCAGTGTACAGGGGACCTACGAGCAGTACTTC
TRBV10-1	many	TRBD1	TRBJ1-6	CATQDRVNSPLHF	TGCGCCACCCAGGACAGGGTAAATTCACCCCTCCACTTT
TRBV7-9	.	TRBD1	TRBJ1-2	CASSQGQADGYTF	TGTGCCAGCAGTCAGGGACAGGCCGATGGCTACACCTTC
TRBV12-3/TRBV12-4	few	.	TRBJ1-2	CASSLSVGGADYGYTF	TGTGCCAGCAGTTTATCTGTCGGGGGCGCGGACTATGGCTACACCTTC
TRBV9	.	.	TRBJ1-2	CASSQDLGLRGYTF	TGTGCCAGCAGCCAAGATCTGGGCCTGCGGGGCTACACCTTC
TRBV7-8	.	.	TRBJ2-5	CASSNAGSETQYF	TGTGCCAGCAGCAATGCCGGGAGTGAGACCCAGTACTTC
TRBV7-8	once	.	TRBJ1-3	CASSSRTVMNTIYF	TGTGCCAGCAGCTCGCGGACAGTAATGAACACCATATATTTT
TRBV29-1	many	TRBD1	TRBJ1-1	CSVGQVNTEAFF	TGCAGCGTAGGACAGGTGAACACTGAAGCTTTCTTT
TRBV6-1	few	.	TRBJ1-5	CASSWDVSQPQHF	TGTGCCAGCAGTTGGGACGTAAGTCAGCCCCAGCATTTT
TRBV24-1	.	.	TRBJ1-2	CATSAWVLDGYTF	TGTGCCACCAGCGCGTGGGTCCTTGATGGCTACACCTTC
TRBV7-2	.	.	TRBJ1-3	CASSQGATPGNTIYF	TGCGCCAGCAGCCAAGGGGCTACCCCTGGAAACACCATATATTTT
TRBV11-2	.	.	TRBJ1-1	CASSSSPGTVNTEAFF	TGCGCCAGCAGCTCATCTCCCGGGACGGTGAACACTGAAGCTTTCTTT
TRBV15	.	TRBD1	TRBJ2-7	CATSRGAGTGHYEQYF	TGTGCCACCAGCAGAGGAGCCGGGACAGGACACTACGAGCAGTACTTC
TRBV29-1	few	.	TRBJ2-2	CSVSPGITIGGELFF	TGCAGCGTTTCCCCGGGAATTACCATTGGCGGGGAGCTGTTTTTT
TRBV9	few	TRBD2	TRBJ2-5	CASSVSWGGQETQYF	TGTGCCAGCAGCGTAAGTTGGGGGGGCCAAGAGACCCAGTACTTC
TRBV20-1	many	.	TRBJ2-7	CSALQGGTEQYF	TGCAGTGCTTTACAGGGAGGTACCGAGCAGTACTTC
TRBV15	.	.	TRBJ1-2	CATSRDPGLPYGYTF	TGTGCCACCAGCAGAGATCCAGGCCTCCCCTATGGCTACACCTTC
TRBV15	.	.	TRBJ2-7	CATSIERYF	TGTGCCACCAGCATCGAGCGGTACTTC
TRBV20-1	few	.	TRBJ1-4	CSASFTTNEKLFF	TGCAGTGCTAGTTTTACAACTAATGAAAAACTGTTTTTT
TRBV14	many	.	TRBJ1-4	CASSGSRVEKLFF	TGTGCCAGCAGCGGCTCGAGGGTGGAAAAACTGTTTTTT
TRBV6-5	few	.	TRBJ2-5	CASREVGRETQYF	TGTGCCAGCAGGGAAGTGGGGAGAGAGACCCAGTACTTC
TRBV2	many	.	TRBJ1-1	CAISPISTEAFF	TGTGCCATCTCACCGATAAGCACTGAAGCTTTCTTT
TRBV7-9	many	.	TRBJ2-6	CASSFPGFSGANVLTF	TGTGCCAGCAGCTTCCCAGGTTTCTCTGGGGCCAACGTCCTGACTTTC
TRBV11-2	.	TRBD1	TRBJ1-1	CASSPSDRGQTEAFF	TGTGCCAGCAGCCCGTCCGACAGGGGGCAAACTGAAGCTTTCTTT
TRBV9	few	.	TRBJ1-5	CASAQAPNQPQHF	TGTGCCAGCGCGCAGGCCCCCAATCAGCCCCAGCATTTT
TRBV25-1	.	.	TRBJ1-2	CASSFRLGGGRSYRGYTF	TGTGCCAGCAGTTTTAGACTTGGGGGAGGCAGATCATACCGTGGCTACACCTTC
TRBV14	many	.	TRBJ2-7	CASSQVSPDEQYF	TGTGCCAGCAGCCAAGTAAGCCCGGACGAGCAGTACTTC
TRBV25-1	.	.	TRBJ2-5	CVSQLSGSTIQETQYF	TGTGTCAGCCAGCTCAGTGGCAGCACAATCCAGGAGACCCAGTACTTC
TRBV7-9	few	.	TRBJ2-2	CASSLRSGNTGELFF	TGTGCCAGCAGCCTAAGATCAGGGAACACCGGGGAGCTGTTTTTT
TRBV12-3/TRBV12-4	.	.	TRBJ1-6	CASSLRGAGNQPLHF	TGTGCCAGCAGCTTGAGGGGGGCCGGAAATCAGCCCCTCCACTTT
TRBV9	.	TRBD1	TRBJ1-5	CASSPTGTDQPQHF	TGTGCCAGCAGTCCGACAGGGACCGATCAGCCCCAGCATTTT
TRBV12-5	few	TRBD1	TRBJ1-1	CASSQTGGTTEAFF	TGTGCCAGCAGTCAGACAGGGGGCACCACTGAAGCTTTCTTT
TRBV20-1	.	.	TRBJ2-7	CSASFHSSSYEQYF	TGCAGTGCTAGTTTTCATTCGAGCTCCTACGAGCAGTACTTC
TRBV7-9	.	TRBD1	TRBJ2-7	CASSLAHRPGQGTLF	TGTGCCAGCAGCTTAGCGCACCGACCGGGACAGGGGACACTCTTC
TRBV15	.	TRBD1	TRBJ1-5	CATSSTFTGGLNQPQHF	TGTGCCACCAGCAGCACTTTTACAGGGGGCCTCAATCAGCCCCAGCATTTT
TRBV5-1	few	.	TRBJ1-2	CASSLGTGTHLGYTF	TGCGCCAGCAGCTTGGGAACGGGAACCCACCTCGGCTACACCTTC
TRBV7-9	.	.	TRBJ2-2	CASSLHRGRATGELFF	TGTGCCAGCAGCTTACACCGGGGCAGGGCCACCGGGGAGCTGTTTTTT
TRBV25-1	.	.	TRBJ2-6	CASVEEDGDSGANVLTF	TGTGCCAGCGTTGAGGAGGATGGGGACTCTGGGGCCAACGTCCTGACTTTC
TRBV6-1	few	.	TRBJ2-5	CASGSSGTRETQYF	TGTGCCAGCGGCTCCAGCGGGACACGGGAGACCCAGTACTTC
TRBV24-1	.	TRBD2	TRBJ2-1	CATSTLAGAYEQFF	TGTGCCACCAGTACCCTAGCGGGAGCCTATGAGCAGTTCTTC
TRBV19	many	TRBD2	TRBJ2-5	CASTSGRAYETQYF	TGTGCCAGTACTAGCGGGAGGGCCTACGAGACCCAGTACTTC
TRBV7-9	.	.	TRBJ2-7	CASSQMTDEQYF	TGTGCCAGCAGCCAAATGACAGACGAGCAGTACTTC
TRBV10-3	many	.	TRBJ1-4	CAISESRSTNEKLFF	TGTGCCATCAGTGAGTCTCGGAGTACTAATGAAAAACTGTTTTTT
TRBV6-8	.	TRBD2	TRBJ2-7	CASSFLLAGLSYEQYF	TGTGCCAGCAGTTTTCTCCTAGCGGGCCTTTCCTACGAGCAGTACTTC